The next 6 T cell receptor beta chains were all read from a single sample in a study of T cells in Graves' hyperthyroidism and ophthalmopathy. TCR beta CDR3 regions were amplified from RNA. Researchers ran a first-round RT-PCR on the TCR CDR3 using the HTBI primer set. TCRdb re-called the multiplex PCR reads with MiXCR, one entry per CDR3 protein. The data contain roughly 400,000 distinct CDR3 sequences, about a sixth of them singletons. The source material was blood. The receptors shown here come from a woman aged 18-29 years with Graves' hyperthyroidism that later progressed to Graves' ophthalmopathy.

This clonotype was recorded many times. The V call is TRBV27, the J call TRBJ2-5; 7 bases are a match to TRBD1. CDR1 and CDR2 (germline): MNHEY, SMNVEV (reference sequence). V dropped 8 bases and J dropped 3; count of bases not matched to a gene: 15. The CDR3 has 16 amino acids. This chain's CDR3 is CASRFTGDSGKETQYF. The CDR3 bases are TGTGCCAGCCGGTTCACCGGGGACAGCGGAAAAGAGACCCAGTACTTC.

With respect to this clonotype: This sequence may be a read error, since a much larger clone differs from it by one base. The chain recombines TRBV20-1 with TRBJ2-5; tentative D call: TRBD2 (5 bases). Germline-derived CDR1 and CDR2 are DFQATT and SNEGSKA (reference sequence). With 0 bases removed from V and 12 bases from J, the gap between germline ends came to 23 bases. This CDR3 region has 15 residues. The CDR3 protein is CSARDRRGSRDPEYF. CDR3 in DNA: TGCAGTGCTAGAGACCGACGGGGTTCAAGAGACCCAGAGTACTTC.

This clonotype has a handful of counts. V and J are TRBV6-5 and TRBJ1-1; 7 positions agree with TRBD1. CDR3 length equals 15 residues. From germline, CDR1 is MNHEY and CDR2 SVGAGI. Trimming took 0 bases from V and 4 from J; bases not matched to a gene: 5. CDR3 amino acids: CASSYSRGLGTEAFF. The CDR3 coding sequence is TGTGCCAGCAGTTACTCCAGGGGGTTAGGCACTGAAGCTTTCTTT.

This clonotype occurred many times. The CDR3 loop reads CSARWSSSANQPQHF. DNA of the CDR3: TGCAGTGCTAGATGGTCTTCCTCGGCCAATCAGCCCCAGCATTTT. This sequence joins TRBV20-1 and TRBJ1-5, with D unclear. V lost 2 bases and J 3 bases, leaving 14 bases between the germline ends. Germline CDR1 DFQATT, CDR2 SNEGSKA (reference sequence). This CDR3 is 15 amino acids long.

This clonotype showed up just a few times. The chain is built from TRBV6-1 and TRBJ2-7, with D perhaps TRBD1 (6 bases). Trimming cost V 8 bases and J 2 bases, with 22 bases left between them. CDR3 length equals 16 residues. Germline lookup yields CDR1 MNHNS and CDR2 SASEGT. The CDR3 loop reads CASGQSMEQGTYEQYF. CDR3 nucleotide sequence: TGTGCCAGCGGCCAATCAATGGAACAGGGTACCTACGAGCAGTACTTC.

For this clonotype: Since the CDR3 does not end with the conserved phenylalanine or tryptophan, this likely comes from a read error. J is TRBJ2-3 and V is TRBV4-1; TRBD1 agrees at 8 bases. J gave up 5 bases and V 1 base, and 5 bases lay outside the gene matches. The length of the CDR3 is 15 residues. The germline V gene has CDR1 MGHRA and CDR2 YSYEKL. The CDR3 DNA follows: TGCGCCAGCAGCCAAGGGACAGGGAAAAGAGATACGCAGTATTCT. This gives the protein CASSQGTGKRDTQYS.